This T cell receptor (beta chain) originates from a study of STAT5B mutations in CD4+ large granular lymphocyte leukemia. Study-level points and caveats: Main leukemic clonotypes were patient-specific, but 20% to 25% appeared at low frequency elsewhere. TRBV06-family usage was enriched in top patient clones (8/27) versus controls (2/35).

Original data processing: The detection floor for productive clonotype frequency was 2.59 x 10-5. The repertoire was sequenced with immunoSEQ multiplex PCR; TCRdb's copy has only in-frame clones and lacks some. The V and J calls and the clone size are those of that table, but D and trimming were determined from the DNA. The repertoire has over 25,000 clones, roughly 80% of them found once; the top ten carry 0.29%. V gave up 3 bases and J gave up 1 base, with 12 bases separating them. Germline CDR1 reads SQVTM; CDR2 reads ANQGSEA. There are 14 residues in the CDR3. This clone showed up just once. The antigen remains undetermined.

The chain combines TRBV29-1 with TRBJ2-5, with D possibly called TRBD1 or TRBD2 (5 bases each). The sequenced material came from CD4+ T cells from blood buffy coats. The clonotype originates from a human donor in good health. The CDR3 coding sequence is TGCAGCGTTGACAAAACTAGGGGCCAAGAGACCCAGTACTTC. Protein: CSVDKTRGQETQYF.